Listed below are T cell receptor beta chains from one sample, sequenced in a study of shared clonotypes between healthy human individuals. This table comes from immunoSEQ multiplex PCR, and its TCRdb copy is limited to in-frame clones, with some not included. This table has roughly 1 million clones, roughly 75% appearing once. The sequencing input was memory CD4+ T cells sorted from blood. The source is a man aged 18 to 30 in good health. Both conserved end residues are part of each CDR3. The D gene is left open where the match is weak. For some rows the clone size is stated as once, few or many, or as a class when expanded; others skip it.

CDR3aa,CDR3nt,v_gene,d_gene,len,abundance,j_gene
CASTQLDRPRGF,TGTGCCAGCACCCAGCTGGACAGGCCGAGGGGCTTC,TRBV2,TRBD1,12,once,TRBJ2-7
CASSHAGVGETQYF,TGTGCCAGCAGTCATGCGGGAGTCGGGGAGACCCAGTACTTC,TRBV6-1,TRBD2,14,.,TRBJ2-5
CASSYSFRLAGNEQFF,TGTGCCAGCAGTTACTCGTTTCGACTAGCGGGAAATGAGCAGTTCTTC,TRBV6-5,TRBD2,16,.,TRBJ2-1
CAIGGRDGNSPLHF,TGTGCCATCGGGGGCCGGGACGGAAATTCACCCCTCCACTTT,TRBV10-3,.,14,.,TRBJ1-6
CASSFGTDLFEAFF,TGTGCCAGCAGCTTCGGGACAGACTTGTTTGAAGCTTTCTTT,TRBV9,TRBD1,14,.,TRBJ1-1
CAISPGQGARRDTGELFF,TGTGCCATCAGTCCGGGACAGGGGGCTAGAAGGGACACCGGGGAGCTGTTTTTT,TRBV10-3,TRBD1,18,few,TRBJ2-2
CASSPLEGETQYF,TGTGCCAGCTCACCACTGGAGGGTGAGACCCAGTACTTC,TRBV18,.,13,.,TRBJ2-5
CAWDKGGNTIYF,TGTGCCTGGGACAAAGGGGGAAACACCATATATTTT,TRBV30,.,12,.,TRBJ1-3
CASREAPGNEKLFF,TGCGCCAGCAGGGAAGCCCCGGGTAACGAAAAACTGTTTTTT,TRBV5-1,.,14,once,TRBJ1-4
CASSGGRIPSNYGYTF,TGTGCCAGCAGCGGGGGACGGATCCCCTCGAACTATGGCTACACCTTC,TRBV25-1,.,16,.,TRBJ1-2
CASSLGLAIPNEQFF,TGTGCCAGCAGCTTAGGTCTAGCGATCCCCAATGAGCAGTTCTTC,TRBV7-2,.,15,.,TRBJ2-1
CASSLDVDTEAFF,TGTGCCAGCAGCTTAGATGTAGACACTGAAGCTTTCTTT,TRBV11-3,.,13,.,TRBJ1-1
CASSLDLAGPRETQYF,TGCGCCAGCAGCTTGGATTTAGCAGGCCCCAGGGAGACCCAGTACTTC,TRBV5-1,.,16,.,TRBJ2-5
CASSQDSGWTDTGELFF,TGCGCCAGCAGCCAAGATTCCGGTTGGACAGACACCGGGGAGCTGTTTTTT,TRBV4-1,.,17,once,TRBJ2-2
CASSRSAGMQETQYF,TGTGCTAGCAGCCGAAGTGCGGGGATGCAAGAGACCCAGTACTTC,TRBV7-7,.,15,.,TRBJ2-5
CASSARTGMAGETQYF,TGTGCCAGCAGCGCCCGGACAGGGATGGCGGGAGAGACCCAGTACTTC,TRBV7-2,TRBD1,16,.,TRBJ2-5
CASSQALTGELFF,TGCGCCAGCAGTCAGGCTCTCACCGGGGAGCTGTTTTTT,TRBV5-1,.,13,few,TRBJ2-2
CASSLTWDNSYEQYF,TGTGCCAGCAGCTTAACCTGGGACAATTCCTACGAGCAGTACTTC,TRBV7-6,.,15,.,TRBJ2-7
CASSYLSWDSNEQFF,TGTGCCAGCAGTTACTTATCGTGGGACTCCAATGAGCAGTTCTTC,TRBV6-5,.,15,.,TRBJ2-1
CARDSRNYGYTF,TGTGCCAGGGACAGTAGAAACTATGGCTACACCTTC,TRBV30,TRBD1,12,many,TRBJ1-2
CARRRGGRRDTEAFF,TGTGCTCGAAGGAGGGGGGGGCGCCGGGACACTGAAGCTTTCTTT,TRBV30,.,15,few,TRBJ1-1
CASSFTGGGNEKLFF,TGTGCCAGCAGTTTCACAGGCGGGGGAAATGAAAAACTGTTTTTT,TRBV28,.,15,.,TRBJ1-4
CASNPRDRDYGYTF,TGTGCCAGCAACCCCCGGGACAGGGACTATGGCTACACCTTC,TRBV7-2,TRBD1,14,.,TRBJ1-2
CASSGLAGGEQYF,TGTGCCAGCAGTGGACTAGCGGGGGGCGAGCAGTACTTC,TRBV2,TRBD2,13,.,TRBJ2-7
CASRAGDSPLHF,TGTGCCAGCAGGGCTGGGGACTCACCCCTCCACTTT,TRBV6-1,.,12,few,TRBJ1-6
CASSHLPGQGPMQFHF,TGTGCCAGCAGTCATCTCCCGGGACAGGGGCCCATGCAGTTCCATTTT,TRBV28,TRBD1,16,.,TRBJ1-4
CASSLPGGGEQFF,TGCGCCAGCAGCTTGCCAGGGGGAGGGGAGCAGTTCTTC,TRBV5-1,.,13,once,TRBJ2-1
CASSSRDREGEQYF,TGTGCCAGCAGTTCCCGGGACAGGGAAGGCGAGCAGTACTTC,TRBV6-6,TRBD1,14,once,TRBJ2-7
CASSILSSNTGELFF,TGTGCCAGTAGTATACTAAGTTCGAACACCGGGGAGCTGTTTTTT,TRBV19,.,15,.,TRBJ2-2
CAISESGLQETQYF,TGTGCCATCAGTGAGTCGGGCCTCCAAGAGACCCAGTACTTC,TRBV10-3,.,14,.,TRBJ2-5
CASSWRGGEAFF,TGTGCCAGCAGCTGGCGTGGGGGCGAAGCTTTCTTT,TRBV5-4,.,12,.,TRBJ1-1
CASSLGGGRSFTDTQYF,TGTGCCAGCAGCTTAGGAGGAGGGCGGAGCTTCACAGATACGCAGTATTTT,TRBV7-2,.,17,many,TRBJ2-3
CAISEGPRGASNTEAFF,TGTGCCATCAGTGAGGGCCCCAGGGGCGCATCCAACACTGAAGCTTTCTTT,TRBV10-3,.,17,once,TRBJ1-1
CASSEGSSGNTIYF,TGCGCCAGCAGCGAGGGAAGCTCTGGAAACACCATATATTTT,TRBV5-1,.,14,.,TRBJ1-3
CASSSSSQPTEAFF,TGTGCCAGCAGTTCCTCGTCCCAACCCACTGAAGCTTTCTTT,TRBV28,.,14,.,TRBJ1-1
CAAGNPRVPEAFF,TGTGCCGCAGGGAACCCCAGGGTCCCTGAAGCTTTCTTT,TRBV6-5,.,13,.,TRBJ1-1
CASSQEPPRGQYPMGYTF,TGTGCCAGCAGCCAAGAGCCCCCTCGGGGACAGTATCCTATGGGCTACACCTTC,TRBV14,TRBD1,18,.,TRBJ1-2
CASSFLRAGNYGYTF,TGTGCCAGCAGTTTTTTAAGGGCAGGGAACTATGGCTACACCTTC,TRBV27,.,15,few,TRBJ1-2
CASSPGTGTYGYTF,TGTGCCAGCAGCCCTGGGACAGGGACCTATGGCTACACCTTC,TRBV14,TRBD1,14,.,TRBJ1-2
CASSRDRESEKLFF,TGTGCCAGCAGTCGGGACAGGGAATCTGAAAAACTGTTTTTT,TRBV28,TRBD1,14,.,TRBJ1-4
CASSLDGVAAVDTQYF,TGCGCCAGCAGCTTGGACGGGGTGGCGGCGGTAGATACGCAGTATTTT,TRBV5-1,.,16,.,TRBJ2-3
CSVVGGTETQYF,TGCAGCGTTGTCGGAGGGACAGAGACCCAGTACTTC,TRBV29-1,.,12,.,TRBJ2-5
CASSPSRTQETQYF,TGTGCCAGCAGTCCCTCGCGGACCCAAGAGACCCAGTACTTC,TRBV2,.,14,.,TRBJ2-5
CASSYDRGERTFF,TGTGCCAGCAGTTACGACAGGGGGGAGAGGACGTTCTTC,TRBV5-4,TRBD1,13,.,TRBJ2-1
CASSEGTGGANGNTIYF,TGCGCCAGCAGTGAGGGGACAGGGGGCGCGAATGGAAACACCATATATTTT,TRBV10-2,TRBD1,17,.,TRBJ1-3